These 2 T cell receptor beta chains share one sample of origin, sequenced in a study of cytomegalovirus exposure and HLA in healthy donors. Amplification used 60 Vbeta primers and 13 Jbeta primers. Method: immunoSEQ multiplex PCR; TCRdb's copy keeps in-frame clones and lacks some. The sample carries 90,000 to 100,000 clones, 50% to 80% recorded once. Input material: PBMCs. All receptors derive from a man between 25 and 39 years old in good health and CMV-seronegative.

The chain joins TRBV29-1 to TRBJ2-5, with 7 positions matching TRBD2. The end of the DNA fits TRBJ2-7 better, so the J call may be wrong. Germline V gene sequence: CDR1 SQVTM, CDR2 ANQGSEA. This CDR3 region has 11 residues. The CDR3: CSGRRGYEQYF. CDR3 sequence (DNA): TGCAGCGGCCGGCGGGGGTACGAGCAGTACTTC.

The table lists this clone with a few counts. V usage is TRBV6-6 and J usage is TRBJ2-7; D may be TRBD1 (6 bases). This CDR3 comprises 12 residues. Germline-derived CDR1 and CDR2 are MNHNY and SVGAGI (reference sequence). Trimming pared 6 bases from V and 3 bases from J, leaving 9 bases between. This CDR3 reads CASSLTGYEQYF. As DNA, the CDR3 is TGTGCCAGCAGCCTGACAGGCTACGAGCAGTACTTC.